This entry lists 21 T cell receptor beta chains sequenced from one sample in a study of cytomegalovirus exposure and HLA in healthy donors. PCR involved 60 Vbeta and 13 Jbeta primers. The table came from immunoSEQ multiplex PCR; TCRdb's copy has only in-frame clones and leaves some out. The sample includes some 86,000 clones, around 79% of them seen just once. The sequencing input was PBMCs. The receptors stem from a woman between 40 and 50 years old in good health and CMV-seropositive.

CDR3 DNA sequence: TGTGCCAGCAGACGGTCGACAGGGGGCGGAAGTTCCTACGAGCAGTACTTC. Its protein product is CASRRSTGGGSSYEQYF. V is TRBV11-1 and J is TRBJ2-7; TRBD1 aligns across 10 bases. With V trimmed by 6 bases and J by 1 base, 12 bases remained unmatched. Germline CDR1 and CDR2: SGHAT and FQDESV (reference sequence). The length of the CDR3 is 17 residues.

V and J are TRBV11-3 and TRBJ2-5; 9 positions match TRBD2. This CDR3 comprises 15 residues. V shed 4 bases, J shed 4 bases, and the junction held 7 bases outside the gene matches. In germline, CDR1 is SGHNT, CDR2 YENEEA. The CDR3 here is CASSSGLASGETQYF. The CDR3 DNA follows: TGTGCCAGCAGCTCGGGACTAGCAAGCGGAGAGACCCAGTACTTC.

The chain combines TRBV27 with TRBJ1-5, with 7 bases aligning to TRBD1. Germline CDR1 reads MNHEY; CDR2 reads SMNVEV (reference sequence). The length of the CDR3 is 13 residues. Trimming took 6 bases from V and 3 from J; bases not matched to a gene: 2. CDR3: CASSDRANQPQHF. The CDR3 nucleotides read TGTGCCAGCAGCGACAGGGCCAATCAGCCCCAGCATTTT.

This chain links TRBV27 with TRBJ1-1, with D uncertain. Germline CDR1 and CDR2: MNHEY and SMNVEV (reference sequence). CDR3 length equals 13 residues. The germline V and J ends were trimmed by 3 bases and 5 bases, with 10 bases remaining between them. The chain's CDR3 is CASSFGRVTEAFF. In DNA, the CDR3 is TGTGCCAGCAGTTTTGGTCGAGTAACTGAAGCTTTCTTT.

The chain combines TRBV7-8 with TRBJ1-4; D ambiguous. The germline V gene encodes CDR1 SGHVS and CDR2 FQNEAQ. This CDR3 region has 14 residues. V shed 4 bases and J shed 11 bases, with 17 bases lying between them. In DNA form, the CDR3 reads TGTGCCAGCAGCTCTCTTACGGACTTCCTGAAACTGTTTTTT. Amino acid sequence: CASSSLTDFLKLFF.

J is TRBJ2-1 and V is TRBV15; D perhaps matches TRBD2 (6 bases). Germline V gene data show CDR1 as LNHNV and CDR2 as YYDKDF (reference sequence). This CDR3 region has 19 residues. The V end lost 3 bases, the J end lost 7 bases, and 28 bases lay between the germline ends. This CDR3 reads CATSRTDFRRGGGTNEQFF. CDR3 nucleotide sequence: TGTGCCACCAGCAGGACAGACTTCAGGAGGGGAGGAGGGACGAATGAGCAGTTCTTC.

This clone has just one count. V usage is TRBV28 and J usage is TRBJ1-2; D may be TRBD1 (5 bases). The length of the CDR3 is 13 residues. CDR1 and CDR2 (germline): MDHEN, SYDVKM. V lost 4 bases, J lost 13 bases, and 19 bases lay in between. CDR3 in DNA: TGTGCCAGCAGTTCCGGGCGGGGGACCCCGGGCACCTTC. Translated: CASSSGRGTPGTF.

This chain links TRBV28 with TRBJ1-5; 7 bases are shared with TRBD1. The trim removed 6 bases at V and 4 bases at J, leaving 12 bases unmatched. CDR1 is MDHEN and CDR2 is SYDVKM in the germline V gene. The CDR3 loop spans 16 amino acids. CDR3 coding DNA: TGTGCCAGCAGCCACTGGACCGGGACAGTTAATCAGCCCCAGCATTTT. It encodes CASSHWTGTVNQPQHF.

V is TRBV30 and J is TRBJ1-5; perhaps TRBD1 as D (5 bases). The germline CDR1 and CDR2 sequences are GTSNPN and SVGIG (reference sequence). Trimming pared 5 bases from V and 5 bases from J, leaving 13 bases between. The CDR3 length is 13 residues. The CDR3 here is CAWARQLYQPQHF. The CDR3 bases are TGTGCCTGGGCGAGACAGCTATATCAGCCCCAGCATTTT.

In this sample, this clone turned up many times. This CDR3 reads CASRAGQGVDTGELFF. DNA of the CDR3: TGTGCCAGTAGGGCGGGACAGGGGGTCGACACCGGGGAGCTGTTTTTT. The V call is TRBV19, the J call TRBJ2-2; 11 bases are shared with TRBD1. This CDR3 has 16 residues. J gave up 3 bases and V 6 bases, and 6 bases lay outside the gene matches. Germline loops: CDR1 LNHDA, CDR2 SQIVND (reference sequence). The entire variable domain, with the rest obtained from reference TRBV19 and TRBJ2-2, is as follows: DGGITQSPKYLFRKEGQNVTLSCEQNLNHDAMYWYRQDPGQGLRLIYYSQIVNDFQKGDIAEGYSVSREKKESFPLTVTSAQKNPTAFYLCASRAGQGVDTGELFFGEGSRLTVL.

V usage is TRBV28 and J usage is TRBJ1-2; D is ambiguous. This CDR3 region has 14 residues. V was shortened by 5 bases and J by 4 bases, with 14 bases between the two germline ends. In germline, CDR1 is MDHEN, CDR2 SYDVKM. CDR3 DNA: TGTGCCAGCAGTCAGGAGGGTAGGCTCTATGGCTACACCTTC. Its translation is CASSQEGRLYGYTF.

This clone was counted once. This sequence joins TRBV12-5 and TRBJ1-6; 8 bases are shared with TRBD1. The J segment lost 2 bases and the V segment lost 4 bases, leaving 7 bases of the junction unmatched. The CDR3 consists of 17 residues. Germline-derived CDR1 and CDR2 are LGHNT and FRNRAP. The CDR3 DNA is TGTGCTAGTGGTTCACCGACAGGGGTGGCCTATAATTCACCCCTCCACTTT. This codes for CASGSPTGVAYNSPLHF. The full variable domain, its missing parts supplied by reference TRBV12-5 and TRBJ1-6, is DARVTQTPRHKVTEMGQEVTMRCQPILGHNTVFWYRQTMMQGLELLAYFRNRAPLDDSGMPKDRFSAEMPDATLATLKIQPSEPRDSAVYFCASGSPTGVAYNSPLHFGNGTRLTVT.

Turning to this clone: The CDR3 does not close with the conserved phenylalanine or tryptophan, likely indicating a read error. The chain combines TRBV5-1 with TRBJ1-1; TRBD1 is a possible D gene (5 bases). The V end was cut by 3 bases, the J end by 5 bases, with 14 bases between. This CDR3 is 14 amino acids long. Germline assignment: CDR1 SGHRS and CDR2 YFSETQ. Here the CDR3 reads CASSSQEGKTEAFV. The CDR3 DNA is TGCGCCAGCAGCTCACAGGAGGGAAAAACTGAAGCTTTCGTT.

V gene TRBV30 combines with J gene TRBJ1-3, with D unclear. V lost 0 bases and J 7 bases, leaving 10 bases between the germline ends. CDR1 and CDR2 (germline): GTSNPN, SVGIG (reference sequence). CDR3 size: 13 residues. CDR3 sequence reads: CAWSVAVRNTIYF. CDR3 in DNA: TGTGCCTGGAGTGTGGCCGTTCGTAACACCATATATTTT.

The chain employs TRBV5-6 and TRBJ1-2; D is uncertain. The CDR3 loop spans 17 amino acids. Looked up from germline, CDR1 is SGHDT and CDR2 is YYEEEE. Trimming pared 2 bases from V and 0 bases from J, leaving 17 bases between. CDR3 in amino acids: CASSFSRQSPANYGYTF. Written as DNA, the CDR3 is TGTGCCAGCAGCTTTTCTAGGCAGTCCCCAGCTAACTATGGCTACACCTTC.

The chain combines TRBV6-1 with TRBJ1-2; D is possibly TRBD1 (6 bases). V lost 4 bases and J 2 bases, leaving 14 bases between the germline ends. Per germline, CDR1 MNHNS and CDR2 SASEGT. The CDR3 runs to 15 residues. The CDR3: CASSGQEPRNYGYTF. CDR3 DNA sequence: TGTGCCAGCAGTGGACAGGAACCCAGGAACTATGGCTACACCTTC.

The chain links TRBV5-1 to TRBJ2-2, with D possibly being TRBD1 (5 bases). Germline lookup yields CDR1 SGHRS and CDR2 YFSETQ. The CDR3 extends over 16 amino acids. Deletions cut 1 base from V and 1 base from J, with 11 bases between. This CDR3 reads CASSLRRQKNTGELFF. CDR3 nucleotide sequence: TGCGCCAGCAGCTTGAGGCGACAGAAGAACACCGGGGAGCTGTTTTTT.

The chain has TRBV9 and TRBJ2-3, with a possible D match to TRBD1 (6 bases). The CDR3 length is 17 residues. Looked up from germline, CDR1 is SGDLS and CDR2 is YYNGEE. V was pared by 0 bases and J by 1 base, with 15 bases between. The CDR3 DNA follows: TGTGCCAGCAGCGTAGAAACGGACAGCTTAGGCACAGATACGCAGTATTTT. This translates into CASSVETDSLGTDTQYF.

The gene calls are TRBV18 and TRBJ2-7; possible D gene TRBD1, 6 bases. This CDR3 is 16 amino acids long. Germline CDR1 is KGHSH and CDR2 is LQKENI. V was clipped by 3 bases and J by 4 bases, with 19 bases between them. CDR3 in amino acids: CASSPDTGTPLYEQYF. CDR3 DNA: TGTGCCAGCTCACCGGACACCGGGACACCTCTATACGAGCAGTACTTC.

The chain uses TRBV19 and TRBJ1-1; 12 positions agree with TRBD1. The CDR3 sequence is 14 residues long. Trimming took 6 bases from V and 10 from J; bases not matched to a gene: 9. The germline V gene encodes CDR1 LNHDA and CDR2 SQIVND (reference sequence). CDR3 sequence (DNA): TGTGCCAGTAGCTTGGGACAGGGGGCGCGTATAGCTTTCTTT. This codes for CASSLGQGARIAFF. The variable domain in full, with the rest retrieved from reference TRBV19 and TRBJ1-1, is DGGITQSPKYLFRKEGQNVTLSCEQNLNHDAMYWYRQDPGQGLRLIYYSQIVNDFQKGDIAEGYSVSREKKESFPLTVTSAQKNPTAFYLCASSLGQGARIAFFGQGTRLTVV.

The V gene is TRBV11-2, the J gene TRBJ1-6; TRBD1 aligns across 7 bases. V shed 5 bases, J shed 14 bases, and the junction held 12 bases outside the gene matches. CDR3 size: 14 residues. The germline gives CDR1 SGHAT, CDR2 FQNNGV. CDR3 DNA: TGTGCCAGCAGCCCGGACAGGTCCGTCTATGCCCTCCACTTT. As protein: CASSPDRSVYALHF.